The 19 T cell receptor beta chains in this list originate from one sample, sequenced in a study of cytomegalovirus exposure and HLA in healthy donors. PCR involved 60 Vbeta and 13 Jbeta primers. Clones were sequenced by immunoSEQ multiplex PCR, and TCRdb holds only the in-frame ones, with some missing. The sample holds 100,000 or so clones, over 80% seen once. Material: PBMCs. Source of these receptors: a young man in good health and CMV-seropositive.

This clone was counted once. This chain connects TRBV25-1 to TRBJ1-2; TRBD1 aligns across 8 bases. Germline CDR1 is MGHDK and CDR2 is SYGVNS. The CDR3 sequence is 17 residues long. Unmatched junction bases numbered 19, after V lost 6 bases and J lost 7 bases. Written as DNA, the CDR3 is TGTGCCAGCAGCTACAGAACCCAGACAGGGGAGGGTAGTGGCTACACCTTC. Amino acid sequence: CASSYRTQTGEGSGYTF.

The chain employs TRBV5-4 and TRBJ2-1, with TRBD2 matching 12 bases. The CDR3 consists of 16 residues. Trimming at V came to 7 bases and at J to 0 bases, leaving 5 bases not matched to a gene. In germline, CDR1 is SGHNT, CDR2 YYREEE (reference sequence). The CDR3 DNA is TGTGCCAGCTTCGGGACTAGCGGGTCCTCCTACAATGAGCAGTTCTTC. Encoded protein: CASFGTSGSSYNEQFF. Together with reference TRBV5-4 and TRBJ2-1, the CDR3 gives the full variable domain: ETGVTQSPTHLIKTRGQQVTLRCSSQSGHNTVSWYQQALGQGPQFIFQYYREEENGRGNFPPRFSGLQFPNYSSELNVNALELDDSALYLCASFGTSGSSYNEQFFGPGTRLTVL.

The chain uses TRBV2 and TRBJ2-1, with D unclear. V lost 6 bases, J lost 2 bases, and 20 bases lay in between. CDR1 is SNHLY, CDR2 FYNNEI, per germline. The CDR3 is made up of 17 amino acids. DNA of the CDR3: TGTGCCAGCAGGCCCTCCGATGCGGCTACCGCCTACAATGAGCAGTTCTTC. Its protein product is CASRPSDAATAYNEQFF.

This chain uses TRBV6-6 with TRBJ2-7, with a tentative D call TRBD2 (6 bases). This CDR3 is 15 amino acids long. Trimming cost V 6 bases and J 2 bases, with 17 bases left between them. The germline V gene encodes CDR1 MNHNY and CDR2 SVGAGI (reference sequence). CDR3 residues: CASRQTPGDPYEQYF. CDR3 DNA: TGTGCCAGCAGACAAACTCCGGGAGATCCCTACGAGCAGTACTTC.

This clone was picked up one time. This rearrangement joins TRBV5-4 to TRBJ2-2; TRBD2 might be the D (5 bases). Germline V gene lookup returns CDR1 SGHNT and CDR2 YYREEE (reference sequence). The V end lost 2 bases, the J end lost 3 bases, and 14 bases lay between the germline ends. The CDR3 sequence is 16 residues long. CDR3 DNA sequence: TGTGCCAGCAGCTTCGTTGACTATGCCCACACCGGGGAGCTGTTTTTT. Translating gives CASSFVDYAHTGELFF. Looking up the rest from reference TRBV5-4 and TRBJ2-2 gives the full variable domain: ETGVTQSPTHLIKTRGQQVTLRCSSQSGHNTVSWYQQALGQGPQFIFQYYREEENGRGNFPPRFSGLQFPNYSSELNVNALELDDSALYLCASSFVDYAHTGELFFGEGSRLTVL.

This clone was observed a few times. The V gene is TRBV15, the J gene TRBJ1-5, with 8 bases lining up with TRBD1. V lost 0 bases, J lost 6 bases, and 7 bases stayed unmatched. CDR3 length equals 16 residues. Germline CDR1 LNHNV, CDR2 YYDKDF (reference sequence). The DNA for the CDR3 is TGTGCCACCAGCAGAGAAGGACAGGGAGGCGGTCAGCCCCAGCATTTT. It specifies CATSREGQGGGQPQHF.

The rearrangement uses TRBV27 and TRBJ1-4; D uncertain. This CDR3 region has 15 residues. Germline CDR1 MNHEY, CDR2 SMNVEV (reference sequence). V was cut by 3 bases and J by 0 bases, with 8 bases left in between. The CDR3 loop reads CASSFVLATNEKLFF. CDR3 nucleotide sequence: TGTGCCAGCAGTTTTGTCCTTGCAACTAATGAAAAACTGTTTTTT.

This clone showed up just a few times. The V and J genes are TRBV7-8 and TRBJ1-4, with 7 bases fitting TRBD1. Germline loops: CDR1 SGHVS, CDR2 FQNEAQ. CDR3 length equals 17 residues. V was pared by 3 bases and J by 2 bases, with 9 bases of the junction left unmatched. For the CDR3, the DNA is TGTGCCAGCAGCTTGGCCGGGACAGCCGGGACTAATGAAAAACTGTTTTTT. Its protein product is CASSLAGTAGTNEKLFF.

The chain uses TRBV4-1 and TRBJ2-7, with D possibly being TRBD2 (7 bases). The V end lost 8 bases, the J end lost 4 bases, and 18 bases lay between the germline ends. The CDR3 has 14 amino acids. Germline CDR1 MGHRA, CDR2 YSYEKL. CDR3: CASGPGAGVYEQYF. CDR3 in DNA: TGCGCCAGCGGGCCAGGGGCGGGGGTTTACGAGCAGTACTTC.

This chain uses TRBV5-1 with TRBJ2-5, with a tentative D call TRBD1 (6 bases). The DNA end favors TRBJ2-7, so the J call may be wrong. Germline CDR1 is SGHRS and CDR2 is YFSETQ. The CDR3 runs to 13 residues. The CDR3 is CARLDRPSYEQYF. The CDR3 nucleotides read TGCGCCAGGTTGGACAGACCCTCCTACGAGCAGTACTTC.

The chain has TRBV6-5 and TRBJ2-5; D is unresolved. Near its end, the DNA agrees better with TRBJ2-7, so the J call may be wrong. The CDR3 length is 11 residues. Germline V CDR1 and CDR2: MNHEY, SVGAGI. CDR3 coding DNA: TGTGCCAGCAGGTACAGCGACGAGCAGTACTTC. Protein sequence: CASRYSDEQYF.

The J gene is TRBJ2-7, the V gene TRBV7-9; D is possibly TRBD1 (6 bases). Germline CDR1 and CDR2: SEHNR and FQNEAQ (reference sequence). Trimming cost V 3 bases and J 0 bases, with 9 bases left between them. This CDR3 contains 14 residues. The CDR3 loop reads CASSFGQNSYEQYF. Written as DNA, the CDR3 is TGTGCCAGCAGCTTTGGACAGAACTCCTACGAGCAGTACTTC. The complete variable domain, with remaining parts taken from reference TRBV7-9 and TRBJ2-7, reads DTGVSQNPRHKITKRGQNVTFRCDPISEHNRLYWYRQTLGQGPEFLTYFQNEAQLEKSRLLSDRFSAERPKGSFSTLEIQRTEQGDSAMYLCASSFGQNSYEQYFGPGTRLTVT.

This clone was picked up a small number of times. The chain combines TRBV4-2 with TRBJ1-2; 8 nucleotides align to TRBD1. The V gene's germline CDR1 is LGHNA and CDR2 YNFKEQ. Trimming cost V 4 bases and J 4 bases; bases outside gene matches: 5. The CDR3 totals 14 residues. The CDR3: CASSPTGESYGYTF. CDR3 nucleotide sequence: TGTGCCAGCAGCCCGACAGGGGAAAGCTATGGCTACACCTTC.

Note on this clone: Its ends do not fully match the called genes, so a read error is possible. The chain has TRBV30 and TRBJ1-1, with 7 positions matching TRBD1. The CDR3 spans 11 residues. Per germline, CDR1 GTSNPN and CDR2 SVGIG (reference sequence). The CDR3 nucleotides are TGCCGGGGACAGTTGAACACTGAAGCTTTCTTT. Protein sequence: CRGQLNTEAFF.

The J gene is TRBJ2-3, the V gene TRBV5-1; a weak D match, TRBD2 (6 bases). The V and J ends lost 5 bases and 6 bases respectively, with 13 bases between them. This CDR3 has 13 amino acids. Germline-derived CDR1 and CDR2 are SGHRS and YFSETQ. This CDR3 reads CASSQGGDDTQYF. CDR3 nucleotides: TGCGCCAGCAGTCAAGGCGGGGATGATACGCAGTATTTT.

The V call is TRBV4-1, the J call TRBJ2-2; 11 nucleotides align to TRBD2. V shed 5 bases and J 2 bases; nucleotides not matched to a gene: 4. The CDR3 covers 16 residues. Germline CDR1 and CDR2: MGHRA and YSYEKL. The CDR3 here is CASSDSGGANTGELFF. CDR3 in DNA: TGCGCCAGCAGCGATAGCGGGGGGGCAAACACCGGGGAGCTGTTTTTT.

This chain joins TRBV5-1 and TRBJ2-7; maybe TRBD1 (5 bases). The CDR3 is 14 residues long. V dropped 2 bases and J dropped 2 bases, with 11 bases sitting between them. Per germline, CDR1 SGHRS and CDR2 YFSETQ. The chain's CDR3 is CASSFTGYTYEQYF. The CDR3 region has the DNA TGCGCCAGCAGCTTTACAGGATATACCTACGAGCAGTACTTC.

The chain has TRBV6-1 and TRBJ2-7, with D possibly TRBD2 on 6 matching bases. CDR3 length: 15 residues. The V end was cut by 3 bases, the J end by 6 bases, with 18 bases between. Germline assignment: CDR1 MNHNS and CDR2 SASEGT. The CDR3 sequence is CASSDVGGRIGEQYF. DNA of the CDR3: TGTGCCAGCAGTGATGTAGGAGGGAGGATCGGCGAGCAGTACTTC.

The chain combines TRBV7-2 with TRBJ1-1, with D perhaps TRBD1 (6 bases). The CDR3 sequence is 14 residues long. V lost 5 bases and J lost 0, with 10 bases in between. Germline values: CDR1 SGHTA, CDR2 FQGNSA. CDR3: CASSLRTVNTEAFF. As DNA, the CDR3 is TGTGCCAGCAGCCTCCGGACAGTGAACACTGAAGCTTTCTTT.